A selection of T cell receptor beta chains follows, all from one sample in a study of cytomegalovirus exposure and HLA in healthy donors. Using immunoSEQ multiplex PCR, the repertoire was profiled, and TCRdb retains in-frame clones only, with some absent. The data show 110,000 to 150,000 clones, about three quarters seen once. Sequencing was done on a sample of PBMCs. These receptors were obtained from a young man in good health and CMV-seronegative. The CDR3 runs from the conserved cysteine through the conserved F or W. D genes are given only for firm matches. Part of the rows lack a size; the others show once, few, many or a class for expanded clones.

CDR3nt	CDR3aa	j_gene	d_gene	v_gene	abundance
TGTGCCAGCAGTTACTCCGACAGGGGCAATGAGCAGTTCTTC	CASSYSDRGNEQFF	TRBJ2-1	TRBD1	TRBV6-6	NA
TGTGCCAGCAGCTTGACTAGCGGGACTACGTACGAGCAGTACTTC	CASSLTSGTTYEQYF	TRBJ2-7	TRBD2	TRBV7-2	NA
TGTGCCAGCAGCTCGCGGGACAGGGGGAGGAATGAAAAACTGTTTTTT	CASSSRDRGRNEKLFF	TRBJ1-4	TRBD1	TRBV11-3	NA
TGTGCCTGGAGTGGGGGGGCAACTAATGAAAAACTGTTTTTT	CAWSGGATNEKLFF	TRBJ1-4	NA	TRBV30	NA
TGTGCCTGGAGAAGGCAGGGTACGAATGGCTACACCTTC	CAWRRQGTNGYTF	TRBJ1-2	NA	TRBV30	few
TGCGCCAGCAGCTTGAACAGGGTAAGGGCCAACGTCCTGACTTTC	CASSLNRVRANVLTF	TRBJ2-6	NA	TRBV5-1	NA
TGCGCCAGCAGCCAAGTCACTAGCGGGGATGAGCAGTTCTTC	CASSQVTSGDEQFF	TRBJ2-1	TRBD2	TRBV4-1	NA
TGTGCCTGGATGCCCAGGGGTAACGATGAGCAGTTCTTC	CAWMPRGNDEQFF	TRBJ2-1	NA	TRBV30	NA
TGCGCCAGCAGCTTGGTCCCGGAGTTTAAAGAGACCCAGTACTTC	CASSLVPEFKETQYF	TRBJ2-5	NA	TRBV5-1	NA
TGTGCCAGTAGTATAGAGGACAGGGACAATCAGCCCCAGCATTTT	CASSIEDRDNQPQHF	TRBJ1-5	TRBD1	TRBV19	NA
TGTGCCAGCAGTGATGGTGGTCGGGGGAAGTCCTACGAGCAGTACTTC	CASSDGGRGKSYEQYF	TRBJ2-7	NA	TRBV2	NA
TGTGCCAGTACCCTTCTGGCAGGGAACTACGAGCAGTACTTC	CASTLLAGNYEQYF	TRBJ2-7	NA	TRBV19	NA
TGTGCCAGCAGCCAAGCTGGACTAGACTACAATGAGCAGTTCTTC	CASSQAGLDYNEQFF	TRBJ2-1	TRBD2	TRBV4-2	once
TGTGCCAGCAGTTTGACCGGGACAGGGTTCGAGGAGACCCAGTACTTC	CASSLTGTGFEETQYF	TRBJ2-5	TRBD1	TRBV6-5	NA
TGTGCCATCAGCTACAGGGATTCTGGGAGTGAGCAGTTCTTC	CAISYRDSGSEQFF	TRBJ2-1	NA	TRBV10-3	NA
TGTGCCAGCATCCCCACAGGGAGGAACACTGAAGCTTTCTTT	CASIPTGRNTEAFF	TRBJ1-1	NA	TRBV6-5	few
TGTGCCAGCAGTGGACAGGGTCGGACCTATAATTCACCCCTCCACTTT	CASSGQGRTYNSPLHF	TRBJ1-6	TRBD1	TRBV6-1	NA
TGTGCCAGCAGCTTGACACCCGAGAACACTGAAGCTTTCTTT	CASSLTPENTEAFF	TRBJ1-1	NA	TRBV5-8	NA
TGTGCCAGCAGTTTACTGGGGCCTCCAATCCTTCAAGAGACCCAGTACTTC	CASSLLGPPILQETQYF	TRBJ2-5	NA	TRBV27	few
TGTGCCAGCAGCCGAGATAAGTCGGGTCCAAATGAAAAACTGTTTTTT	CASSRDKSGPNEKLFF	TRBJ1-4	NA	TRBV4-2	NA
TGTGCCTGGAGTGTCGGCGGGAGGGTCTCTGGGGCCAACGTCCTGACTTTC	CAWSVGGRVSGANVLTF	TRBJ2-6	TRBD2	TRBV30	NA
TGTGCCAGCTGCCTATTAGGGGGATCGGGGGAGACCCAGTACTTC	CASCLLGGSGETQYF	TRBJ2-5	NA	TRBV6-1	NA
TGTGCCAGCAGCCAAGGACTAGCGGACGACAATGAGCAGTTCTTC	CASSQGLADDNEQFF	TRBJ2-1	TRBD2	TRBV4-2	NA
TGTGCCAGCTCACCACGTGTTGAAATAGTAAACACTGAAGCTTTCTTT	CASSPRVEIVNTEAFF	TRBJ1-1	NA	TRBV18	few
TGTGCCAGCAGCGTCACCGACGGGAGCTCCTATAATTCACCCCTCCACTTT	CASSVTDGSSYNSPLHF	TRBJ1-6	NA	TRBV9	NA
TGTGCCAGCAGCTCCCGGGGGAGGGCAGATACGCAGTATTTT	CASSSRGRADTQYF	TRBJ2-3	TRBD2	TRBV7-9	NA
TGCGCCAGCAGCTTGTTATCGGGTGAGCAGTTCTTC	CASSLLSGEQFF	TRBJ2-1	NA	TRBV5-1	few
TGTGCCAGCAGCTGGGGGACAGGTGAACTCTCGGCCCAGTACTTC	CASSWGTGELSAQYF	TRBJ2-5	TRBD1	TRBV5-8	NA
TGTGCCAGCAGCCCAGGTCCGGCCTCTGGAAACACCATATATTTT	CASSPGPASGNTIYF	TRBJ1-3	NA	TRBV6-5	NA
TGTGCCAGCAGGGGACAGGGAGGAATCGAGCAGTACTTC	CASRGQGGIEQYF	TRBJ2-7	TRBD1	TRBV6-6	NA
TGTGCCAGCGGTCAGGGTAGTACCCTCAATGAGCAGTTCTTC	CASGQGSTLNEQFF	TRBJ2-1	NA	TRBV28	NA
TGTGCCAGCAGCCCCAGTGCTCTTTCGGGAAATGAGCAGTTCTTC	CASSPSALSGNEQFF	TRBJ2-1	NA	TRBV7-3	NA
TGTGCCAGCAGTGCGGGGGGAAGCGGATTAGGCTACGAGCAGTACTTC	CASSAGGSGLGYEQYF	TRBJ2-7	TRBD2	TRBV27	NA
TGTGCCACCAGCAGAGAGGGACTAGCGACAGCCAAAAACATTCAGTACTTC	CATSREGLATAKNIQYF	TRBJ2-4	TRBD2	TRBV15	once
TGTGCCAGTAGTAGCCGGGACAGCAAAAGGGGGGAGCAGTACTTC	CASSSRDSKRGEQYF	TRBJ2-7	TRBD1	TRBV19	NA
TGTGCCAGCAGCTTAAGTGGGGGAGGGCGCGTGGATGGCTACACCTTC	CASSLSGGGRVDGYTF	TRBJ1-2	NA	TRBV7-8	NA
TGTGCCAGCAGCTCCACACGGGTAGGCTACGAGCAGTACTTC	CASSSTRVGYEQYF	TRBJ2-7	NA	TRBV7-8	NA
TGTGCCAGCAGTTACGATACAGGGGCCAGAGATCAGTTCTTC	CASSYDTGARDQFF	TRBJ2-1	TRBD1	TRBV6-5	NA
TGTGCCAGCAGCTTATCCCGACAGGGAAGGTACTATGGCTACACCTTC	CASSLSRQGRYYGYTF	TRBJ1-2	TRBD1	TRBV5-5	NA
TGTGCCAGCAGCGACGAGGGCCGGTCTGGAAACACCATATATTTT	CASSDEGRSGNTIYF	TRBJ1-3	NA	TRBV9	NA
TGTGCCAGCAGTTCTCCGGGACAGTTATCCTACGAGCAGTACTTC	CASSSPGQLSYEQYF	TRBJ2-7	TRBD1	TRBV6-6	NA
TGCGCCAGCAGCTTGGATATTTACACTGAAGCTTTCTTT	CASSLDIYTEAFF	TRBJ1-1	NA	TRBV5-1	NA